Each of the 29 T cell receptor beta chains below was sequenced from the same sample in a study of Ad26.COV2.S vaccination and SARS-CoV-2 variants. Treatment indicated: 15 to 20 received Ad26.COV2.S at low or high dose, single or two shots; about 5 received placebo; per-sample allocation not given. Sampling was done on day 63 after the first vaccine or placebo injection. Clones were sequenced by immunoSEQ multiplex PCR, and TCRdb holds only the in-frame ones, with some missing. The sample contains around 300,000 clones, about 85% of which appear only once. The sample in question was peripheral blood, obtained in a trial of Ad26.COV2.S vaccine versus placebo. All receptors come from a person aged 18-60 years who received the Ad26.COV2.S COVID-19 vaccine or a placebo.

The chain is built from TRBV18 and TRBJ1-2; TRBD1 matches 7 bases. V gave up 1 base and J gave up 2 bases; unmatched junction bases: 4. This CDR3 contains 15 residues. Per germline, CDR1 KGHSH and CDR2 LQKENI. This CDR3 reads CASSPQGASNYGYTF. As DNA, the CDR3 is TGTGCCAGCTCACCACAGGGGGCATCAAACTATGGCTACACCTTC.

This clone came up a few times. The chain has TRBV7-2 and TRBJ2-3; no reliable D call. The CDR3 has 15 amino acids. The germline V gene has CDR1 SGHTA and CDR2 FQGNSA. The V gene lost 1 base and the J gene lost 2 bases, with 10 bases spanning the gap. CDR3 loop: CASSLVPQFTDTQYF. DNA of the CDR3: TGTGCCAGCAGCTTAGTCCCGCAATTCACAGATACGCAGTATTTT.

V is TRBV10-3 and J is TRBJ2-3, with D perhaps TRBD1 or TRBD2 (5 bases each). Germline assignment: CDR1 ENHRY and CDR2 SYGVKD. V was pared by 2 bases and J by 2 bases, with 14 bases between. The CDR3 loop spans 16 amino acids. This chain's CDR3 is CAISERGGPNTDTQYF. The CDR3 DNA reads TGTGCCATCAGTGAGAGGGGCGGGCCTAACACAGATACGCAGTATTTT.

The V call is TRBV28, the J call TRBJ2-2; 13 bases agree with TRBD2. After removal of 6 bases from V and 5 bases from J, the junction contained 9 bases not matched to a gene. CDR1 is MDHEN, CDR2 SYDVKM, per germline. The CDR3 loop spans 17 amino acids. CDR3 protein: CASSPGGLAGRTGELFF. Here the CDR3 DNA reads TGTGCCAGCAGCCCAGGGGGACTAGCGGGGCGGACCGGGGAGCTGTTTTTT.

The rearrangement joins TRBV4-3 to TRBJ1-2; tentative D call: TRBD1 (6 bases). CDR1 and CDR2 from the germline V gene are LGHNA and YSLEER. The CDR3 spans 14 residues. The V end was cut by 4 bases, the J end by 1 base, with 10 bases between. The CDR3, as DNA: TGCGCCAGCAGCCCCGGGACAAATAACTATGGCTACACCTTC. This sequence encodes CASSPGTNNYGYTF.

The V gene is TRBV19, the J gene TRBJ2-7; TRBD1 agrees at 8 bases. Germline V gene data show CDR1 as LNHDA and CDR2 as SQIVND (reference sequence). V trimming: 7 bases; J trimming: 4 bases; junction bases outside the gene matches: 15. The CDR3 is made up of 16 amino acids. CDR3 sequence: CASTHSSTGTGYEQYF. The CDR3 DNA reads TGTGCCAGTACCCACAGCTCTACCGGGACAGGATACGAGCAGTACTTC.

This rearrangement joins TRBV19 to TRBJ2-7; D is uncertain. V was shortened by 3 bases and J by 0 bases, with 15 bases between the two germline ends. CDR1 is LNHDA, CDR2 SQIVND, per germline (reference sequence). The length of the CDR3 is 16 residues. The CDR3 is CASSIGPKALSYEQYF. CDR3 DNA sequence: TGTGCCAGTAGTATTGGGCCTAAGGCCCTCTCCTACGAGCAGTACTTC.

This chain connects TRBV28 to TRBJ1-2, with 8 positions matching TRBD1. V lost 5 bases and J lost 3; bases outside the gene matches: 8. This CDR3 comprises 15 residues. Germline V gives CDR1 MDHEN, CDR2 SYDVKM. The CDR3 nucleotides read TGTGCCAGCAGTCCCGACAGGGGTTATGACTATGGCTACACCTTC. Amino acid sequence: CASSPDRGYDYGYTF.

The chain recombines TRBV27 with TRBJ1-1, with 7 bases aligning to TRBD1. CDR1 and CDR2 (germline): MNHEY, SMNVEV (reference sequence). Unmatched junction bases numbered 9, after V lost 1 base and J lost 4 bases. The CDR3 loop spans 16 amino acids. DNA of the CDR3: TGTGCCAGCAGTTTATATGTTCTCGCAGGGGGCACTGAAGCTTTCTTT. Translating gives CASSLYVLAGGTEAFF.

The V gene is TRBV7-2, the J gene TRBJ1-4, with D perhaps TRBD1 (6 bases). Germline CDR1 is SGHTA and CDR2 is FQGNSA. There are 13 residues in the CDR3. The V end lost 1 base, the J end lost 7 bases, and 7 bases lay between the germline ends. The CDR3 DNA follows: TGTGCCAGCAGCTTAGGAGGGGGTGAAAAACTGTTTTTT. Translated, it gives CASSLGGGEKLFF.

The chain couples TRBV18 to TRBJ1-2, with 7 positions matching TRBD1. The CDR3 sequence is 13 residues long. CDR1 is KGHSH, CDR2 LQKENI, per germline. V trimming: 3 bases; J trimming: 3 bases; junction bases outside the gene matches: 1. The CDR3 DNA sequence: TGTGCCAGCTCACCGGGACAGTACTATGGCTACACCTTC. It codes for CASSPGQYYGYTF.

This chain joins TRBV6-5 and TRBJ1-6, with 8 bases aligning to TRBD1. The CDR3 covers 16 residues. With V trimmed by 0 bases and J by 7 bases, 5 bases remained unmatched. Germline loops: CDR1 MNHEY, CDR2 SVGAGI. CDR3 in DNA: TGTGCCAGCAGTTACTCGGACAGGGAATACAATTCACCCCTCCACTTT. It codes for CASSYSDREYNSPLHF.

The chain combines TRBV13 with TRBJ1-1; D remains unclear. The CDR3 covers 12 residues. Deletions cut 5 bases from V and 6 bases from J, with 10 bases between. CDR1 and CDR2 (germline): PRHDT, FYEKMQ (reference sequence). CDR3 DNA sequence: TGTGCCAGCAGCCTGTCGGGGTCTGAAGCTTTCTTT. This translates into CASSLSGSEAFF.

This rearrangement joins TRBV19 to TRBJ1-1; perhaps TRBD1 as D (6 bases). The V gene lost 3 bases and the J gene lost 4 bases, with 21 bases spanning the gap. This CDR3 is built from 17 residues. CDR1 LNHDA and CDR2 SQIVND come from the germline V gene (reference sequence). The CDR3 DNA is TGTGCCAGTAGTATCAGGGGCGCACGGGATTCGGTCACTGAAGCTTTCTTT. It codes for CASSIRGARDSVTEAFF.

CDR3 in DNA: TGTGCCAGCAGTTACTCGAGTACCTACGAGCAGTACTTC. Translated: CASSYSSTYEQYF. This rearrangement joins TRBV6-5 to TRBJ2-7; the D is unclear. With 0 bases removed from V and 2 bases from J, the gap between germline ends came to 5 bases. The CDR3 has 13 amino acids. Germline CDR1 is MNHEY and CDR2 is SVGAGI.

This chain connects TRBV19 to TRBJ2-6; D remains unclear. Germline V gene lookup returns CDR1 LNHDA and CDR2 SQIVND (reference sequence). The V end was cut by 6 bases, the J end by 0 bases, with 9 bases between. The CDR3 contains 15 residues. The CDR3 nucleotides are TGTGCCAGTAGCCCCCCGATCTCTGGGGCCAACGTCCTGACTTTC. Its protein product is CASSPPISGANVLTF.

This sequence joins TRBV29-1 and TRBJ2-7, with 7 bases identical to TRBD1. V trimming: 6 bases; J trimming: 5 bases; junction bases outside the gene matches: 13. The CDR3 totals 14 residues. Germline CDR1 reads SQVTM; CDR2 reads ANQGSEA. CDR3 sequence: CSVHRTQGVDEQYF. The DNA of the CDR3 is TGCAGCGTACATCGCACTCAGGGGGTCGACGAGCAGTACTTC.

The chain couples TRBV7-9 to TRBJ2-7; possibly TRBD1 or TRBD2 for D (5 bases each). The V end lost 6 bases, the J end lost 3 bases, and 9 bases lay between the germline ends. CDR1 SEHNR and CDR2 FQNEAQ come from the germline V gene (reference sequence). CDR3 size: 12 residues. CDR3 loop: CASRGTYYEQYF. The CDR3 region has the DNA TGTGCCAGCAGGGGGACCTACTACGAGCAGTACTTC.

Here the CDR3 reads CASSRAGTLGQNEKLFF. DNA of the CDR3: TGTGCCAGTAGTCGTGCCGGGACGCTGGGCCAAAATGAAAAACTGTTTTTT. This chain links TRBV19 with TRBJ1-4, with a weak D call TRBD1 (5 bases). The CDR3 contains 17 residues. CDR1 and CDR2 from the germline V gene are LNHDA and SQIVND (reference sequence). V gave up 5 bases and J gave up 5 bases, with 21 bases separating them.

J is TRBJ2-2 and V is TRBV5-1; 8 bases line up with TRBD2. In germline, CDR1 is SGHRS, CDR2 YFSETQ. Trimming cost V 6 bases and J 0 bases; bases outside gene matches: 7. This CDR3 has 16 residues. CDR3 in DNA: TGCGCCAGCATAGGGAGCGGGGGCCCGAACACCGGGGAGCTGTTTTTT. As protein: CASIGSGGPNTGELFF. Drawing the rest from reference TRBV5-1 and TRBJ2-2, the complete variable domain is KAGVTQTPRYLIKTRGQQVTLSCSPISGHRSVSWYQQTPGQGLQFLFEYFSETQRNKGNFPGRFSGRQFSNSRSEMNVSTLELGDSALYLCASIGSGGPNTGELFFGEGSRLTVL.

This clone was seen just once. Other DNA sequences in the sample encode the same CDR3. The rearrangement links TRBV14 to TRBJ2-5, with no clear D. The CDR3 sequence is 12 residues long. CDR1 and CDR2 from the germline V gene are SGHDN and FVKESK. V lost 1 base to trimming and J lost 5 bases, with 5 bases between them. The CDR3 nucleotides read TGTGCCAGCAGCCAAGTACGGGAGACCCAGTACTTC. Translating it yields CASSQVRETQYF.

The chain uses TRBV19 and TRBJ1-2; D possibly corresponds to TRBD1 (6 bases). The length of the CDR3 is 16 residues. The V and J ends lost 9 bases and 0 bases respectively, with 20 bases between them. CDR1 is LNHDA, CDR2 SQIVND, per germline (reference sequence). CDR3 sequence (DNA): TGTGCCAGCGAGTCCCGGGGCCAGGGGCCTAACTATGGCTACACCTTC. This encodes CASESRGQGPNYGYTF.

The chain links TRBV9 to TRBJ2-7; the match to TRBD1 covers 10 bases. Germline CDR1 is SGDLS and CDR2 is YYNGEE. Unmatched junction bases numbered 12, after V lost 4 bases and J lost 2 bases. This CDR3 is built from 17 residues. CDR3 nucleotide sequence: TGTGCCAGCAGCTCCCGGGACAGGGGCCCGGGGACCTACGAGCAGTACTTC. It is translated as CASSSRDRGPGTYEQYF.

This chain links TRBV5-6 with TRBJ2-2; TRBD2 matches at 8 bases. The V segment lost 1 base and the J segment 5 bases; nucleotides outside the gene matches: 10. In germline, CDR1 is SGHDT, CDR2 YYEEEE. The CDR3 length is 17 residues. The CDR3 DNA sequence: TGTGCCAGCAGCTTGTTTCTCGGGACTAGAGAAACCGGGGAGCTGTTTTTT. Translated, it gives CASSLFLGTRETGELFF.

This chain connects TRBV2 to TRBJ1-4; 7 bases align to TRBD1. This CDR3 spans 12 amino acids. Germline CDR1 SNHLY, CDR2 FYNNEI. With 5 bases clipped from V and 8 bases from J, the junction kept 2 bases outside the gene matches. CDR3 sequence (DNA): TGTGCCAGCAGTTTACAGGGGGAAAAACTGTTTTTT. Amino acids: CASSLQGEKLFF.

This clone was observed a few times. The chain's CDR3 is CASSRFRDNEQFF. In DNA, the CDR3 is TGCGCCAGCAGCCGCTTCCGGGACAATGAGCAGTTCTTC. This chain connects TRBV5-1 to TRBJ2-1, with D unclear. From germline, CDR1 is SGHRS and CDR2 YFSETQ. This CDR3 spans 13 amino acids. The V end was cut by 4 bases, the J end by 5 bases, with 10 bases between.

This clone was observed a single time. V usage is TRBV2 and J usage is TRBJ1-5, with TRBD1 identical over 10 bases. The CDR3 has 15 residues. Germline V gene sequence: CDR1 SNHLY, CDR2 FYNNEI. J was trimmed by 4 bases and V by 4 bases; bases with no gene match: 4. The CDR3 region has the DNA TGTGCCAGCAGTGGAGACAGGGGGCGAAATCAGCCCCAGCATTTT. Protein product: CASSGDRGRNQPQHF.

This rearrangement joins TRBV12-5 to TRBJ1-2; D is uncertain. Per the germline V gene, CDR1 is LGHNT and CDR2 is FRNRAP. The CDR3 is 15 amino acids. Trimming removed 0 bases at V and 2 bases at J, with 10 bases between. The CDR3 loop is CASGLVLTENYGYTF. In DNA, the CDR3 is TGTGCTAGTGGTTTGGTATTAACAGAGAACTATGGCTACACCTTC.

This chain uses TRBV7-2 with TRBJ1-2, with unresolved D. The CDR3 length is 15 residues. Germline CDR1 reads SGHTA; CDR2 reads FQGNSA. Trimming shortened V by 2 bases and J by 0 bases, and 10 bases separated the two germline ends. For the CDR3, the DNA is TGTGCCAGCAGCTTAAGCACAGAAGCTAACTATGGCTACACCTTC. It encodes CASSLSTEANYGYTF.